This TCR beta chain was sequenced for a study of identifying expanded T cells in peripheral blood. Whole-study results and caveats: Approximately 1.2 clones differed between technical replicates, versus approximately 17 and 20 over time. Clone count variance between two-week samples rose with total template count.

A note on this clone: Its matching antigen is unknown.

Healthy donors had no documented immune events, such as infections, while sampled. Some clones are missing from TCRdb's copy, which holds only in-frame ones; the method was immunoSEQ multiplex PCR. This table has about 85,000 clones, 88% appearing once. Sequenced: blood. This receptor was taken from a person between 18 and 69 years old in good health.

As DNA, the CDR3 is TGTGCCAGTAGTATCGGGAGGGCCAATCAGCCCCAGCATTTT. Its translation is CASSIGRANQPQHF. The chain couples TRBV19 to TRBJ1-5; D remains unclear. Trimming pared 3 bases from V and 3 bases from J, leaving 9 bases between. Germline assignment: CDR1 LNHDA and CDR2 SQIVND (reference sequence). This CDR3 contains 14 residues.